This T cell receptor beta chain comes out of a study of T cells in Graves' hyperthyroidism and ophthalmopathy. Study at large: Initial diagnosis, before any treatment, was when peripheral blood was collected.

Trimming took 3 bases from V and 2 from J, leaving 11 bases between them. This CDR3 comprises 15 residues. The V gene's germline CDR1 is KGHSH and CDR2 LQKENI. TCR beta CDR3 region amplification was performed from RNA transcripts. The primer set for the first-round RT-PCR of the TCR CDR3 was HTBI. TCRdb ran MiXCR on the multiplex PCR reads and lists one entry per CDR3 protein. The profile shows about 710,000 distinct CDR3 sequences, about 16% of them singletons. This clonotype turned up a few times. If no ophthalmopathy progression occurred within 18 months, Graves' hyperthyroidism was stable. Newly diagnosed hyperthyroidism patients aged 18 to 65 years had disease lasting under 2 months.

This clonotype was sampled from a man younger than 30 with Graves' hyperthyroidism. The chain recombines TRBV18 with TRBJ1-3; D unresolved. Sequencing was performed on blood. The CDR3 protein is CASSPGGMAGNTIYF. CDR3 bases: TGTGCCAGCTCACCGGGTGGGATGGCTGGAAACACCATATATTTT. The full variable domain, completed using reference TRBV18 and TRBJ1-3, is NAGVMQNPRHLVRRRGQEARLRCSPMKGHSHVYWYRQLPEEGLKFMVYLQKENIIDESGMPKERFSAEFPKEGPSILRIQQVVRGDSAAYFCASSPGGMAGNTIYFGEGSWLTVV.